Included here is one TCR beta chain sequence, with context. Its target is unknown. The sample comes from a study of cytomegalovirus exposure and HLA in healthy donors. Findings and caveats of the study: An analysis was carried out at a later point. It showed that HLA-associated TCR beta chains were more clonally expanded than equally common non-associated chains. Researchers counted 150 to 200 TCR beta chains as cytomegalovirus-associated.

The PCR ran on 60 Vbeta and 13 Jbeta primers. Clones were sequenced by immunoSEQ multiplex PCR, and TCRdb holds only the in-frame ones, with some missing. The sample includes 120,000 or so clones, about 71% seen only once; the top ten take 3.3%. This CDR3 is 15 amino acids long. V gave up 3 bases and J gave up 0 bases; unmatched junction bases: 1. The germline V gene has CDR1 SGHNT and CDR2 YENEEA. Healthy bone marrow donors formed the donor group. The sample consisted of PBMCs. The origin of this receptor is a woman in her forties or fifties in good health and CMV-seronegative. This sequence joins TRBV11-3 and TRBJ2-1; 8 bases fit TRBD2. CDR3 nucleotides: TGTGCCAGCAGCTTTAGCGGGGTCTCCTACAATGAGCAGTTCTTC. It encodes CASSFSGVSYNEQFF.